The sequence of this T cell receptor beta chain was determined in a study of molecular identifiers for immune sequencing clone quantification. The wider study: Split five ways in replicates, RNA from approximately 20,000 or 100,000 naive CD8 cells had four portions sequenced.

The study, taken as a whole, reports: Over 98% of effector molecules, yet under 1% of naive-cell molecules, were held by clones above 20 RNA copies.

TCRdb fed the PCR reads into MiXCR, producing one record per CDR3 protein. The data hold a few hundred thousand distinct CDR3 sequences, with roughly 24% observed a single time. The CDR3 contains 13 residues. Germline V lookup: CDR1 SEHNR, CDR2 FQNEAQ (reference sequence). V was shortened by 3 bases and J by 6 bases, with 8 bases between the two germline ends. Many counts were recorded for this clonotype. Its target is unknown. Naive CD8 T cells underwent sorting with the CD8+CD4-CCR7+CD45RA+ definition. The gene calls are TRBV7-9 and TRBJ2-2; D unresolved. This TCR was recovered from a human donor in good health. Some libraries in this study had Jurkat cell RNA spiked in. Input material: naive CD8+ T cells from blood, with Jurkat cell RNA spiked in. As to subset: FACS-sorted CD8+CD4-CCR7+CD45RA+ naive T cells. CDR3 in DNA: TGTGCCAGCAGCTTTTTACACCCCGGGGAGCTGTTTTTT. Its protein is CASSFLHPGELFF.